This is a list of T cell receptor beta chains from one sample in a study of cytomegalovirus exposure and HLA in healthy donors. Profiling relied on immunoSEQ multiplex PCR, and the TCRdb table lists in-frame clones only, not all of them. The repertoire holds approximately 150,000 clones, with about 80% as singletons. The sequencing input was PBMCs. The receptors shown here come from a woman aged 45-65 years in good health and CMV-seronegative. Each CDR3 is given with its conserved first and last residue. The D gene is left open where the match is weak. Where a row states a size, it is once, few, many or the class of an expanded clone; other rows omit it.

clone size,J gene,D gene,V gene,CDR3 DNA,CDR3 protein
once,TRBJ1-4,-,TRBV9,TGTGCCAGCAGCGTAGCTGGAGGGTCGGGTGAAAAACTGTTTTTT,CASSVAGGSGEKLFF
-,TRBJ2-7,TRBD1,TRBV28,TGTGCCAGCAAGGCGGCCGGGACAGGGGGGTACGAGCAGTACTTC,CASKAAGTGGYEQYF
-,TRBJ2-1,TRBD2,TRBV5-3,TGTGCCAGAAGCTTAACTACCGATAGCGGGGATTTCTACAATGAGCAGTTCTTC,CARSLTTDSGDFYNEQFF
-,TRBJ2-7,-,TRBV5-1,TGCGCCAGCAGAGCTAGCGTCGGCGAGCAGTACTTC,CASRASVGEQYF
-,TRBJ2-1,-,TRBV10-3,TGTGCCAGCGGGCAGACTAACCGTGAGCAGTTCTTC,CASGQTNREQFF
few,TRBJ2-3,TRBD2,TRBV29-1,TGCAGCGGGAGGAGCGGGGGTACAGATACGCAGTATTTT,CSGRSGGTDTQYF
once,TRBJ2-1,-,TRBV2,TGTGCCAGCAGTGTACCTACGTTGAGTGAGCAGTTCTTC,CASSVPTLSEQFF
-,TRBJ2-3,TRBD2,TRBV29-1,TGCAGCGTTGGCGGACTAGCGGGGGTGGAAGATACGCAGTATTTT,CSVGGLAGVEDTQYF
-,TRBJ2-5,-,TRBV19,TGTGCCAGTAGTATCTCCGAGACCCAGTACTTC,CASSISETQYF
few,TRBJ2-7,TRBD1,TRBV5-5,TGTGCCAGCAGCTTTTTTTTACAGGGGGCCTACGAGCAGTACTTC,CASSFFLQGAYEQYF
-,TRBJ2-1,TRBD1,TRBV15,TGTGCCACCAGCATTCGGGACAGGGAATTCAACAATGAGCAGTTCTTC,CATSIRDREFNNEQFF
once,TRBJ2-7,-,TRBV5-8,TGTGCCAGCAGAGCTACAGGGATAGCCCAGTACTTC,CASRATGIAQYF
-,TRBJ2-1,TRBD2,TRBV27,TGTGCCAGCAGTTCCGCGATACTAGCGGGAGTTTATAATGAGCAGTTCTTC,CASSSAILAGVYNEQFF
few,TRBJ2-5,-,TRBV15,TGTGCCACCAGCAGAGATCTAGCCGGGGAGACCCAGTACTTC,CATSRDLAGETQYF
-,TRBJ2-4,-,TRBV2,TGTGCCAGCACGCGGGACAGACTAGCCAAAAACATTCAGTACTTC,CASTRDRLAKNIQYF
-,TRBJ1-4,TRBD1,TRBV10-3,TGTGCCATCAGTGTGACAGGGGGCGCCGAGGAAAAACTGTTTTTT,CAISVTGGAEEKLFF
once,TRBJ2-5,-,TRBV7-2,TGTGCCAGCAGCCTTTTTGAGGAGACCCAGTACTTC,CASSLFEETQYF
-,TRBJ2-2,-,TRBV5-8,TGTGCCAGCACCGTAGCCAGGGGAACCGGGGAGCTGTTTTTT,CASTVARGTGELFF
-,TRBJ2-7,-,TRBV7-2,TGTGCCAGCAGCGCAGGGGGGAACGAGCAGTACTTC,CASSAGGNEQYF
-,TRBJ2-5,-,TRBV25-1,TGTGCCAGCAGTGCGCTAGCGTGGGAGACCCAGTACTTC,CASSALAWETQYF
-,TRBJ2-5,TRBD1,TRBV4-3,TGCGCCAGCAGCCGGGGACAGCAACAAGAGACCCAGTACTTC,CASSRGQQQETQYF
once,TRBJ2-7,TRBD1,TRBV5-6,TGTGCCAGCAGCCTGACAGGGGTCTACGAGCAGTACTTC,CASSLTGVYEQYF
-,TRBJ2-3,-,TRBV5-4,TGTGCCAGCAGCGCGGGGCCTCCGGATACGCAGTATTTT,CASSAGPPDTQYF
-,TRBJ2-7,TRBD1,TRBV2,TGTGCCAGCAGTGTTTCAGGGGGCTTCCCCTACGAGCAGTACTTC,CASSVSGGFPYEQYF
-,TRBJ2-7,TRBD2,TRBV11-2,TGTGCCAGCAGATCAAGCGGGAGGGCCCAATACGAGCAGTACTTC,CASRSSGRAQYEQYF
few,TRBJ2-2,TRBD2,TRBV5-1,TGCGCCAGCAGACTAGCGGGGGGGAACACCGGGGAGCTGTTTTTT,CASRLAGGNTGELFF
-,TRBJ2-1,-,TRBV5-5,TGTGCCAGCAGCTTGGAAGGCAGGCGAACCTACAATGAGCAGTTCTTC,CASSLEGRRTYNEQFF
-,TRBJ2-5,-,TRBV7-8,TGTGCCAGCAGTCCCACAGTCATACAAGAGACCCAGTACTTC,CASSPTVIQETQYF
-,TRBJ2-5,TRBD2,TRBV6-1,TGTGCCAGCAGGGTAGCGGGAGGGGGCGAGACCCAGTACTTC,CASRVAGGGETQYF
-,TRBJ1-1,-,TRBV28,TGTGCCAGCAGTTTATTAGAACGAGCGACTTTCTTT,CASSLLERATFF
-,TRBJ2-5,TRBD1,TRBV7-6,TGTGCCAGCAGCTTAATGATGTCAGACAGGGCCCTTAATATATATAAAGAGACCCAGTACTTC,CASSLMMSDRALNIYKETQYF
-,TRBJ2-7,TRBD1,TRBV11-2,TGTGCCAGCAGCTTAGGGACAGGGTCCTACGAGCAGTACTTC,CASSLGTGSYEQYF
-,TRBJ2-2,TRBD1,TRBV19,TGTGCCAGTAGTACAAAGACAGGGCACACCGGGGAGCTGTTTTTT,CASSTKTGHTGELFF
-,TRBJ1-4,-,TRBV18,TGTGCCAGCTCACCGCGCTTGGTAAATGAAAAACTGTTTTTT,CASSPRLVNEKLFF
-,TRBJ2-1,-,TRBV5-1,TGCGCCAGCAGCTTGGCCGTATCAGGGAACAATGAGCAGTTCTTC,CASSLAVSGNNEQFF
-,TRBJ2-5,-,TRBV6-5,TGTGCCAGCAGCCGACAGGCACAAGAGACCCAGTACTTC,CASSRQAQETQYF
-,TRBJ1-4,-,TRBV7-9,TGTGCCAGCAGCTTAGAAGAGGGATTCGGGGAAAAACTGTTTTTT,CASSLEEGFGEKLFF
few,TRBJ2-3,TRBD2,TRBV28,TGTGCCAGCAGTTTGCGTAGAGGACTAGCGGGTAGCACAGATACGCAGTATTTT,CASSLRRGLAGSTDTQYF
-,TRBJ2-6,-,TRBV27,TGTGCCAGCACCACAGGACAGATACTCTCTGGGGCCAACGTCCTGACTTTC,CASTTGQILSGANVLTF
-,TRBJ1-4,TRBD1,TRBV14,TGTGCCAGCAGCCAAGTTGACAGGGTGGAAAAACTGTTTTTT,CASSQVDRVEKLFF
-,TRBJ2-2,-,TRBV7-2,TGTGCCAGCAGCTTAGGGACTAGGGGGACCGGGGAGCTGTTTTTT,CASSLGTRGTGELFF
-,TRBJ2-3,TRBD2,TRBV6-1,TGTGCCAGCAGGGGGCTGACTAGCGGGGGGGATACGCAGTATTTT,CASRGLTSGGDTQYF
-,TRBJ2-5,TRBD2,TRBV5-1,TGCGCCAGCAGCTTTCCACAAGCGGGGGTAGAGACCCAGTACTTC,CASSFPQAGVETQYF
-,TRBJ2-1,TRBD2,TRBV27,TGTGCCAGCAGTTTGAATCGGGGGGGCCGCCCCAATGAGCAGTTCTTC,CASSLNRGGRPNEQFF
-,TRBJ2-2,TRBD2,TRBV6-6,TGTGCCAGCAGTCCCCCGGGGGGGAGGGCCGGGGAGCTGTTTTTT,CASSPPGGRAGELFF
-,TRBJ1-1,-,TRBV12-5,TGTGCTAGTGGTTACGGAGGGCCTGAAGCTTTCTTT,CASGYGGPEAFF
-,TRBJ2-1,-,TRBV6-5,TGTGCCAGCAGTTGGGGGGTGAGCAATGAGCAGTTCTTC,CASSWGVSNEQFF
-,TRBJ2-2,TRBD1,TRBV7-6,TGTGCCAGCAGCCGATCGCCGGGACAGGGGAACACCGGGGAGCTGTTTTTT,CASSRSPGQGNTGELFF
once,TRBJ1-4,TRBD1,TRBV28,TGTGCCAGCAGCACCGGGACAGAGGTTGAAAAACTGTTTTTT,CASSTGTEVEKLFF
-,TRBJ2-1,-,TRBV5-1,TGCGCCAGCAGCCTCCGGGGAACCCTCTCCTACAATGAGCAGTTCTTC,CASSLRGTLSYNEQFF
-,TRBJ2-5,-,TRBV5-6,TGTGCCAGCAGCTTCCCACAAGAGACCCAGTACTTC,CASSFPQETQYF